The entry below gives a single TCR beta chain sequence along with its context. The antigen is undetermined. The CDR3 length is 16 residues. Losses at the gene ends were 0 bases for V and 8 bases for J; bases not matched to a gene: 5. Germline values: CDR1 SGHTA, CDR2 FQGNSA. The sample is drawn from a study of blood T cells in healthy people across ages. Study observations and caveats: Changes in expanded clonotypes were possibly confounded, as the CMV status of donors was unknown.

The second PCR ran roughly 6 to 11 cycles with a sample-barcoded 5' primer and J-beta primers. The study obtained at least 2.5 million CDR3-containing paired-end reads from every sample. TCRdb re-called the 5' RACE reads through MiXCR, storing one row per CDR3 protein. The top ten clones hold under 20% of a sample with 920,000 or so distinct CDR3 sequences, more than 35% of them seen once. Isolation of PBMCs gave at least 7 million cells per sample. The TCR sequence derives from a woman aged 55 to 70 in good health. The sample comprised blood. The chain is built from TRBV7-2 and TRBJ2-1; 12 bases agree with TRBD2. The CDR3 sequence is CASSLAGASGRDEQFF. The CDR3 DNA follows: TGTGCCAGCAGCTTAGCGGGGGCTAGCGGGAGGGATGAGCAGTTCTTC. The full variable domain, rest sourced from reference TRBV7-2 and TRBJ2-1, is GAGVSQSPSNKVTEKGKDVELRCDPISGHTALYWYRQSLGQGLEFLIYFQGNSAPDKSGLPSDRFSAERTGGSVSTLTIQRTQQEDSAVYLCASSLAGASGRDEQFFGPGTRLTVL.